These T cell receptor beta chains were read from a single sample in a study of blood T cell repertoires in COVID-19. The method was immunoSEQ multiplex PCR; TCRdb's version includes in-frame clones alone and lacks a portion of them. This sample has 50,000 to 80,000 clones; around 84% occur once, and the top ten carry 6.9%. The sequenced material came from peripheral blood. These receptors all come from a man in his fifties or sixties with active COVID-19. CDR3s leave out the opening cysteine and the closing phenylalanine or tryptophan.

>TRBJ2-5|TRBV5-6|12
ASSSPNYGETQY
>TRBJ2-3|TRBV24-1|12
ATSDPRREDTQY
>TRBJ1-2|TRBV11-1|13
ASSPEPTGGDGYT
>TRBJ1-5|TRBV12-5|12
ASGSGQPPQPQH
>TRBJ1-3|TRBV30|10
ASRTAGNTIY
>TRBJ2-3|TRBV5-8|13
ASSLGLAVQGTQY
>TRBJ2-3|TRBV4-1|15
ASSQLPLAGATDTQY
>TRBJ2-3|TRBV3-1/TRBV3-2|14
ASSQDLWRGTDTQY
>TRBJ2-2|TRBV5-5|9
ASSFAGELF
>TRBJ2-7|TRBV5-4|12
ASRAGGGTYEQY
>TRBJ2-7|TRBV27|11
ASSLSGGHEQY
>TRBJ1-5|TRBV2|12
ASKDRVSNQPQH
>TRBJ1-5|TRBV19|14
ASSSIKQGNHQPQH
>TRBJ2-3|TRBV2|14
ASSVGGGVVADTQY
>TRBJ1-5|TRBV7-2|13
ASNPRSGRDQPQH
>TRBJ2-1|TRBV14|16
ASSQDRTSGSLYNEQF
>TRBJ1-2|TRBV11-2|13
ASSRLQGGDYGYT
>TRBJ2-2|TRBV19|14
ASSMLASGGAEELF
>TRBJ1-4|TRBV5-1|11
ATSTGPNEKLF
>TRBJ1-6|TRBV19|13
ASSLGGALGSPLH
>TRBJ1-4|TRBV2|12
ASRPGQGAEKLF
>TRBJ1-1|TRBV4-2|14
ASSQDMTARNTEAF
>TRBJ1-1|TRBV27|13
ASSPGTVLNTEAF
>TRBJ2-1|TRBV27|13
ASSLRADSYNEQF
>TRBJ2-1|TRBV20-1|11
SASRRGYNEQF
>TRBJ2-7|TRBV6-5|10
AFWGPRNEQY
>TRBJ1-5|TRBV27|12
ASSLREVDQPQH
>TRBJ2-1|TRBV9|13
ASSVADQVYNEQF
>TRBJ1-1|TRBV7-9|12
ASSLHSMNTEAF
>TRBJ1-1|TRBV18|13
ASSSGRGMNTEAF
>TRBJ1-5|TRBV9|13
ASSGGDDSGQPQH
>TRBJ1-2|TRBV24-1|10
ATSESGFGYT
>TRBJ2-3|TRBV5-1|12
ASSRDSFTDTQY
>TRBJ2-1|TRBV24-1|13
ATSDGTSGRNEQF
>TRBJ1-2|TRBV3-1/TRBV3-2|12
ASSPRTTPYGYT
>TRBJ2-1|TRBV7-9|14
ASSLIAGGSYNEQF
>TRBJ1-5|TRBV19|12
ASMAPRGAQPQH
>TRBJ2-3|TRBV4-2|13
ASSQGLAGANTQY
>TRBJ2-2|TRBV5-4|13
ASSPGLANTGELF
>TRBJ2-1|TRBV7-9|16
ASSWGSSGSSGNNEQF
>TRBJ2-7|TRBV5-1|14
ASSFYNGGAADEQY
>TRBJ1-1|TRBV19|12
AIAYREGNTEAF
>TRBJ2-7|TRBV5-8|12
ASSRKEITGEQY
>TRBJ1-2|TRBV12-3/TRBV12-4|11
ASSPPGYYGYT
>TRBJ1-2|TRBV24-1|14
ATSDPNLQGNYGYT
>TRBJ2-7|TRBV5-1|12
ASSDRVPSYEQY
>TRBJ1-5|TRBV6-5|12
ASSPGTGVQPQH
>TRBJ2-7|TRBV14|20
ASSQSDPWPGQGSWVGYEQY
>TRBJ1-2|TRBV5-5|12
ASSRQGHPDGYT
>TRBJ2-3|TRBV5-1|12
ASSSGTGTDTQY
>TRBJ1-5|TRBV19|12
ASSIVSGNQPQH
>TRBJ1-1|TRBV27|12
ASKRGSGNTEAF
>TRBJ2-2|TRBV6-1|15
ASSARRAGSLTGELF
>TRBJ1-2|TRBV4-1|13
ASSPGGRGGFGYT
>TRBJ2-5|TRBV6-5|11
ASQMGLVETQY